This entry concerns a single TCR beta chain. This was a deep-level run. Each subset's genomic DNA was split evenly across several immunoSEQ plates. Clones were sequenced by immunoSEQ multiplex PCR, and TCRdb holds only the in-frame ones, with some missing. This sample yields around 500,000 clones, of which around 80% are seen a single time; about 12% belongs to the top ten. These data belong to a study of shared clonotypes between healthy human individuals. In the study overall: With ages of 18 to 49, the donors were two women and three men.

Trimming shortened V by 0 bases and J by 3 bases, and 16 bases separated the two germline ends. The CDR3 covers 16 residues. Germline assignment: CDR1 SGDLS and CDR2 YYNGEE. Those who donated, Caucasian adults without exception, all lived in Nashville, Tennessee. The J gene is TRBJ2-7, the V gene TRBV9; D perhaps matches TRBD2 (6 bases). Material for sequencing was PBMCs. The sequence came from a woman aged 40-49 years in good health. Some clones in this sample may be carry-over from other donors' samples. The CDR3 is CASSVGFGQGLYEQYF. For the CDR3, the DNA is TGTGCCAGCAGCGTAGGGTTTGGGCAGGGACTCTACGAGCAGTACTTC.